Listed here is a single TCR beta chain. CDR3 length: 17 residues. Germline V gives CDR1 SGHTA, CDR2 FQGNSA. V dropped 5 bases and J dropped 4; count of bases not matched to a gene: 14. Assay: immunoSEQ multiplex PCR; the TCRdb copy retains only in-frame clones and omits some. This sample has about 2.5 million clones, with around 93% found just once. The source of the sample is a study of shared clonotypes between healthy human individuals. This receptor was identified in a man aged 18 to 29 in good health. Some clones in this sample may be carry-over from other donors' samples. Sequencing was performed on naive CD4+ T cells from PBMCs. Subset reported: CD45RA+ positively selected. The chain carries TRBV7-2 and TRBJ2-3; TRBD2 matches 8 bases. CDR3 in DNA: TGTGCCAGCAGCCTCCACCTAAGCGGGAGCAGGTCAGATACGCAGTATTTT. It codes for CASSLHLSGSRSDTQYF.